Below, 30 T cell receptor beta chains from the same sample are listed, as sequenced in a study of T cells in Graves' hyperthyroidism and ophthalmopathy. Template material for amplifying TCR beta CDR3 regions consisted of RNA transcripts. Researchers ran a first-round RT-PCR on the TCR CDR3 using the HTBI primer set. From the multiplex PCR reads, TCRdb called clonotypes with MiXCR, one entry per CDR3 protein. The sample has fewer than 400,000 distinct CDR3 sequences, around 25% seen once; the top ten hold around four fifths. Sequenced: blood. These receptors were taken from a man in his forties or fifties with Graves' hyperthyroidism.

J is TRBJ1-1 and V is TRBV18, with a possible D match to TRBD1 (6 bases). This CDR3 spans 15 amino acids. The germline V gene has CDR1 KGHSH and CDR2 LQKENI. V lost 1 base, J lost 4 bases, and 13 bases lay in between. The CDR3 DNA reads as TGTGCCAGCTCACCACGGGCGGGGGCGGGCACTGAAGCTTTCTTT. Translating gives CASSPRAGAGTEAFF.

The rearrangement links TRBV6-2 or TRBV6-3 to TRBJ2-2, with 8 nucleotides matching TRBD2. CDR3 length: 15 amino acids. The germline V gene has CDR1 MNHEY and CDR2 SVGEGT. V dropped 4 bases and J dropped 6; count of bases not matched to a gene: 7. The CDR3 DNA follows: TGTGCCAGCAGTTCGGGGACTAGGGGCCCCGGGGAGCTGTTTTTT. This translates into CASSSGTRGPGELFF.

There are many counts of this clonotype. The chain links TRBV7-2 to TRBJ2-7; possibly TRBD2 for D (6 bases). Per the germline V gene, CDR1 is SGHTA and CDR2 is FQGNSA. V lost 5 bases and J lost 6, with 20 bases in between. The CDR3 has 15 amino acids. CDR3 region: CASSRSGTERGEQYF. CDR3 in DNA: TGTGCCAGCAGCCGCTCCGGGACTGAACGCGGCGAGCAGTACTTC.

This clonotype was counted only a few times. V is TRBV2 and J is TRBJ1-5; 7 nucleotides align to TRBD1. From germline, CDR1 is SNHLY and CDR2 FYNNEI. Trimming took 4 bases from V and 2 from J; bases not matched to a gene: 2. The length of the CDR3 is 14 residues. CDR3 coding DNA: TGTGCCAGCAGTGTTCAGGGGGGCAATCAGCCCCAGCATTTT. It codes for CASSVQGGNQPQHF.

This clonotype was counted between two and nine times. CDR3 loop: CASSIAQDRVHEQYF. The CDR3 region has the DNA TGTGCCAGTAGTATAGCACAGGACAGGGTCCACGAGCAGTACTTC. This chain links TRBV19 with TRBJ2-7, with 8 bases fitting TRBD1. CDR3 length: 15 amino acids. V shed 1 base, J shed 5 bases, and the junction held 7 bases outside the gene matches. Germline V gene data show CDR1 as LNHDA and CDR2 as SQIVND (reference sequence).

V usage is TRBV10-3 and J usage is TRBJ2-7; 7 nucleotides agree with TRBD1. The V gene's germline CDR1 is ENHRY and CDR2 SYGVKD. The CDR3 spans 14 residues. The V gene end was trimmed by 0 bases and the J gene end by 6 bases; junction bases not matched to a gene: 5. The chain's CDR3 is CAISESTGATEQYF. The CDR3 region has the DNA TGTGCCATCAGTGAGTCAACAGGGGCGACCGAGCAGTACTTC.

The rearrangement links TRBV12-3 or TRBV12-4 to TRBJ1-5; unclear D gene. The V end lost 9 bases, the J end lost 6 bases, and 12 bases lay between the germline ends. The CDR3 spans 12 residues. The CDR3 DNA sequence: TGTGCCAGAAGCCCCTTGCCTCAGCCCCAGCATTTT. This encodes CARSPLPQPQHF.

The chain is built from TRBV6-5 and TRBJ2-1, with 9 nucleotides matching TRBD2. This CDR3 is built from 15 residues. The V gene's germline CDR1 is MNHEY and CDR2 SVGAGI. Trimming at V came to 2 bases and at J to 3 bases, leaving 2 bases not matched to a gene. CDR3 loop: CASSYELAGYNEQFF. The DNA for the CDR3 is TGTGCCAGCAGTTACGAACTAGCGGGCTACAATGAGCAGTTCTTC.

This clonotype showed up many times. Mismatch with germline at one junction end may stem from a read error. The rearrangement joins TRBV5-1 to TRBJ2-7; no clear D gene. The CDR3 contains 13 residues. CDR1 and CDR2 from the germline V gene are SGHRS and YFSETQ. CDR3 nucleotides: TGTGCCAGCAGCCCCGGGTGGGGTTACGAGCAGTACTTC. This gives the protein CASSPGWGYEQYF.

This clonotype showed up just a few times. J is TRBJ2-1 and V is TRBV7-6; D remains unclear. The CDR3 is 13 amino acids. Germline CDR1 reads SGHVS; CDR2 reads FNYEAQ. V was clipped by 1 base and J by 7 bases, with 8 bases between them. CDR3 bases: TGTGCCAGCAGCTTAGAATTGGGAAATGAGCAGTTCTTC. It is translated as CASSLELGNEQFF. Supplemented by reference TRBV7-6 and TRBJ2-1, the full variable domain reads GAGVSQSPRYKVTKRGQDVALRCDPISGHVSLYWYRQALGQGPEFLTYFNYEAQQDKSGLPNDRFSAERPEGSISTLTIQRTEQRDSAMYRCASSLELGNEQFFGPGTRLTVL.

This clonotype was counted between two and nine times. DNA of the CDR3: TGTGCCAGCAGCTCCCAGACGTTGAGCTCCTACGAGCAGTACTTC. As protein: CASSSQTLSSYEQYF. V gene TRBV7-9 combines with J gene TRBJ2-7; D call uncertain. V was clipped by 4 bases and J by 0 bases, with 13 bases between them. The CDR3 runs to 15 residues. Germline CDR1 SEHNR, CDR2 FQNEAQ (reference sequence).

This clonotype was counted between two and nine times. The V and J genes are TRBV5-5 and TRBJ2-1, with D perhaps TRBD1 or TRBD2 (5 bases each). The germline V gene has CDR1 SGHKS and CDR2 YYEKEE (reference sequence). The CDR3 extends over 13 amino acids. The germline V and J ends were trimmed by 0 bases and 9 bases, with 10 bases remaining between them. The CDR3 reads CASSLASGTEQFF. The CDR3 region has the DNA TGTGCCAGCAGCTTGGCCTCGGGGACTGAGCAGTTCTTC. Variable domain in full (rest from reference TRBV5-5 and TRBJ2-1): DAGVTQSPTHLIKTRGQQVTLRCSPISGHKSVSWYQQVLGQGPQFIFQYYEKEERGRGNFPDRFSARQFPNYSSELNVNALLLGDSALYLCASSLASGTEQFFGPGTRLTVL.

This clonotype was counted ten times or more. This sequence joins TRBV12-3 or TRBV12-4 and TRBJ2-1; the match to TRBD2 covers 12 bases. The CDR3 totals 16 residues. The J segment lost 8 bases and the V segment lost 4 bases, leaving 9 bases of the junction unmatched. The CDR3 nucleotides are TGTGCCAGCAGTTGGCCCCAGGCTAGCGGGAGGGATGAGCAGTTCTTC. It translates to CASSWPQASGRDEQFF.

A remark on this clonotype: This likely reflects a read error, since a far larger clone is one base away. The CDR3 is CASSLAGGTGAFF. In DNA, the CDR3 is TGTGCCAGCAGTTTAGCGGGGGGCACTGGAGCTTTCTTT. The chain employs TRBV12-3 or TRBV12-4 and TRBJ1-1; D is perhaps TRBD1 (6 bases). The CDR3 spans 13 residues.

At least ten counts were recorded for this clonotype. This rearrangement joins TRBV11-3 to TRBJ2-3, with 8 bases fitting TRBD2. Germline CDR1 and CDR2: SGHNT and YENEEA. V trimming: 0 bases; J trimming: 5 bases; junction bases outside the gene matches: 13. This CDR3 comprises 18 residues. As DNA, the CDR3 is TGTGCCAGCAGCTTAGAGAGTGTCGTAGCGGGATCCCAAGATACGCAGTATTTT. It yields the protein CASSLESVVAGSQDTQYF.

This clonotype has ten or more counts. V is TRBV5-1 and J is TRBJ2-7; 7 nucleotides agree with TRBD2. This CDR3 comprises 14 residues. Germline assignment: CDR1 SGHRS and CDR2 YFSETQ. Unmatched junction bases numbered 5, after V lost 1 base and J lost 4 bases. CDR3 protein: CASSLSTAGYEQYF. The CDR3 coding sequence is TGCGCCAGCAGCTTGAGTACAGCGGGGTACGAGCAGTACTTC.

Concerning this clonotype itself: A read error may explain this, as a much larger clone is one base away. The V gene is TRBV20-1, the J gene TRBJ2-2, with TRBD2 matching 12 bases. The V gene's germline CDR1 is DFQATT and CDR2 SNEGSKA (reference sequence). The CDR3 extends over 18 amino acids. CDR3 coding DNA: TGCATTGCTAGAGATCCCCGGACTAGCGGGACGAACACCGGGGAGCTGTTTTTT. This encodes CIARDPRTSGTNTGELFF.

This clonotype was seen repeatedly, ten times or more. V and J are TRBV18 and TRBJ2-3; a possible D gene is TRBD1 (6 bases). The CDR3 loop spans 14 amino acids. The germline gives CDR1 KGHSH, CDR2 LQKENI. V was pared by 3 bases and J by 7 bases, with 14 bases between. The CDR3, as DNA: TGTGCCAGCTCACCCTCACCAGGGGCCAATACGCAGTATTTT. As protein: CASSPSPGANTQYF.

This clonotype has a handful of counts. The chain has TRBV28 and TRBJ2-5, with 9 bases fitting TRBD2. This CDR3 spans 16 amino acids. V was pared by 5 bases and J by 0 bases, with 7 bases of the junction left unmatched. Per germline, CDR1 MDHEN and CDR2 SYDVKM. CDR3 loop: CASSPKGLANQETQYF. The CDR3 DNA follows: TGTGCCAGCAGTCCTAAGGGACTAGCAAACCAAGAGACCCAGTACTTC.

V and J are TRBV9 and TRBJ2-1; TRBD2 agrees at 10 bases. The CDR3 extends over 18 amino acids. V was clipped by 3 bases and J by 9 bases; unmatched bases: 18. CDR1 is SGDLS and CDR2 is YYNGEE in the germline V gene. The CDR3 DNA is TGTGCCAGCAGCGAACGGGGAGGGAGCGGGAGGGATGGCGGTGAGCAGTTCTTC. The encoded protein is CASSERGGSGRDGGEQFF.

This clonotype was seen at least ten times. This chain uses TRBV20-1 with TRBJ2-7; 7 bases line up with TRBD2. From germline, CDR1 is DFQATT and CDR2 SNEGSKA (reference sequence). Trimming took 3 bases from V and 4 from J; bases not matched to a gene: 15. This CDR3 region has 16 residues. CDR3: CSASKVGAGVGYEQYF. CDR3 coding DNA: TGCAGTGCTAGTAAGGTCGGGGCGGGAGTCGGGTACGAGCAGTACTTC.

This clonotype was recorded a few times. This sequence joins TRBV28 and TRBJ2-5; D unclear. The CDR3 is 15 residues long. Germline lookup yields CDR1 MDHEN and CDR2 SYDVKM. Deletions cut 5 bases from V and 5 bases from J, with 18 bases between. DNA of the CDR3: TGTGCCAGCAGTCTCACTGTGACCCCTGGGGAGACCCAGTACTTC. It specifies CASSLTVTPGETQYF.

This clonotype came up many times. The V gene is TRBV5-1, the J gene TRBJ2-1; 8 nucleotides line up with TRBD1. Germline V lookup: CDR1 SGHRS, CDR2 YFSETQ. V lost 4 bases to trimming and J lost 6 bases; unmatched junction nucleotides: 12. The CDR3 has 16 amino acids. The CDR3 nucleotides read TGCGCCAGCAGCCTCGGACTCGGACAGGGCGGCAATGAGCAGTTCTTC. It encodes CASSLGLGQGGNEQFF.

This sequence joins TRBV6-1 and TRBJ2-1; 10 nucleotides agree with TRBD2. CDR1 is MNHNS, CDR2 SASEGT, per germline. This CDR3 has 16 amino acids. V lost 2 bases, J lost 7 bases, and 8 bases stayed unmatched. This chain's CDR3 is CASSEFGTSVPNEQFF. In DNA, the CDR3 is TGTGCCAGCAGTGAATTTGGGACTAGCGTGCCGAATGAGCAGTTCTTC.

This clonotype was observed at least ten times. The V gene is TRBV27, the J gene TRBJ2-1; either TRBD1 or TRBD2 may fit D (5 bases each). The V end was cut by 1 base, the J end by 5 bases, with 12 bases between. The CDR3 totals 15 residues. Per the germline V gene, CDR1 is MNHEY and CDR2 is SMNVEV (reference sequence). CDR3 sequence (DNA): TGTGCCAGCAGTTTATGGGGGAAAGGAGACAATGAGCAGTTCTTC. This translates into CASSLWGKGDNEQFF.

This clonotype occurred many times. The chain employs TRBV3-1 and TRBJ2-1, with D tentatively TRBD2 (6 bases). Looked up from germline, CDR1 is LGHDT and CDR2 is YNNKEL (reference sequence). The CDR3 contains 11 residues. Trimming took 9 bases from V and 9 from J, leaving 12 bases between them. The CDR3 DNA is TGTGCCAGTACTTCCGGGGGTGAGCAGTTCTTC. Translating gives CASTSGGEQFF.

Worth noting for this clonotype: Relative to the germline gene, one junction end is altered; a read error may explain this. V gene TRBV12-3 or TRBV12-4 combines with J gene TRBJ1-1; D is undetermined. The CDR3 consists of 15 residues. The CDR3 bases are TGTGCCAGCAGTTTAAGCGGGAGAGGGAACACTGAAGCTCTCTTT. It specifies CASSLSGRGNTEALF.

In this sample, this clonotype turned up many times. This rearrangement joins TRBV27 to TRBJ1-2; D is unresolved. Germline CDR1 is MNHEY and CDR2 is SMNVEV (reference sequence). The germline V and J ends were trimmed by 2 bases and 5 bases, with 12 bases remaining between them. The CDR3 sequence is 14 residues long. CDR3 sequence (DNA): TGTGCCAGCAGTTTAGGAGGGCTCCCATATGGCTACACCTTC. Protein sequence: CASSLGGLPYGYTF.

CDR3 sequence: CASSLEGTSGRAEDTQYF. The CDR3 coding sequence is TGTGCCAGCAGCTTAGAAGGGACTAGCGGGAGGGCCGAAGATACGCAGTATTTT. The chain has TRBV7-2 and TRBJ2-3; TRBD2 matches 16 bases. The CDR3 is 18 residues long. Germline V lookup: CDR1 SGHTA, CDR2 FQGNSA. Trimming took 1 base from V and 5 from J; bases not matched to a gene: 6.

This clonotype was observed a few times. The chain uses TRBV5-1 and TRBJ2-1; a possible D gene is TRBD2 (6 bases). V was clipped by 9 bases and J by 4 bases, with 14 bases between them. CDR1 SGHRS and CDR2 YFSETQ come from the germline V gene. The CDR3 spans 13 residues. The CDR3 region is CATARDSYNEQFF. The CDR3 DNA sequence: TGCGCCACCGCCCGGGACTCTTACAATGAGCAGTTCTTC.